The entry that follows covers one T cell receptor (beta chain) sequence. Its antigen is as yet unknown. The CDR3 runs 16 residues. With 6 bases clipped from V and 4 bases from J, the junction kept 14 bases outside the gene matches. Germline V lookup: CDR1 MNHEY, CDR2 SVGEGT. Pools of viral peptides were used by the ViraFEST assay to expand antigen-specific CD4+ T cells ahead of sequencing. Following an approximately ten-day culture, CD4+ T cells were purified. This entry belongs to a study of vaccination effects on CD4 cells after COVID-19. General study results and limits: Early post-infection timepoints were missing from the study, which also had few convalescent patients.

Using immunoSEQ multiplex PCR, the repertoire was profiled, and TCRdb retains in-frame clones only, with some absent. Of about 60,000 clones listed, roughly 81% were seen once; the top ten hold under 3%. V usage is TRBV6-2 or TRBV6-3 and J usage is TRBJ2-7, with 8 bases lining up with TRBD1. The source was CD4+ T cells from PBMCs cultured with HCoV-229E spike peptides, collected before COVID-19 vaccination. This TCR came from a human donor who received a COVID-19 vaccine. DNA for the CDR3: TGTGCCAGCAGCTCCGCTTCGACAGGGGAGCTTTACGAGCAGTACGTC. It encodes CASSSASTGELYEQYV.